This TCR beta chain came from a study of blood T cell repertoires in COVID-19. About the research overall: The study drew acute and convalescent COVID-19 samples from the United States, Italy and Spain.

The CDR3 is 13 residues long. Trimming removed 5 bases at V and 8 bases at J, with 12 bases between. Germline V CDR1 and CDR2: KGHDR, SFDVKD. Clinical history reported by participants formed the basis on which cohorts were assigned. In the authors' workflow: Reference gene primer amplification gave nucleated cell count estimates. The repertoire was sequenced with immunoSEQ multiplex PCR; TCRdb's copy has only in-frame clones and lacks some. From that table come the V and J calls and clone size; the DNA was used to work out D and trimming. This sample yields approximately 280,000 clones, of which 82% are seen a single time; approximately 5% belongs to the top ten.

The chain uses TRBV24-1 and TRBJ2-1, with D possibly being TRBD2 (5 bases). This sequence was found in a man aged 35 to 55 who had been exposed to COVID-19. The sequenced sample was PBMCs or T cells enriched from blood (not recorded which). This CDR3 is CATSGGGYDEQFF. In DNA, the CDR3 is TGTGCCACCAGTGGTGGAGGCTATGATGAGCAGTTCTTC.